The T cell receptor (beta chain) described here comes from a study of blood T cell repertoires in COVID-19. Per the original data handling: For nucleated cells, counts were estimated from reference gene primer amplification. Repertoires were generated with immunoSEQ multiplex PCR, while TCRdb's copy carries only in-frame clones and drops some. V, J and clone size are taken as reported in that table, and D and trimming were inferred from the DNA itself. The sample lists 200,000 to 250,000 clones, about four fifths occurring once. V was clipped by 1 base and J by 0 bases; unmatched bases: 11. CDR1 is SQVTM and CDR2 is ANQGSEA in the germline V gene. The CDR3 contains 19 residues.

The receptor comes from a man aged 25-45 years who had recovered from COVID-19. Input material: peripheral blood. The rearrangement links TRBV29-1 to TRBJ2-3; 12 bases agree with TRBD2. The CDR3 coding sequence is TGCAGCGTTGAAGGGGTGTGGGCTAGCGGGGGGGATAGCACAGATACGCAGTATTTT. This codes for CSVEGVWASGGDSTDTQYF.